This record concerns one T cell receptor beta chain sequence. TCRdb's table, derived via immunoSEQ multiplex PCR, lists solely in-frame clones and lacks some. This sample carries 65,000 to 75,000 clones, about 87% of them seen once, and the ten largest clones take about 4.1%. Germline loops: CDR1 MDHEN, CDR2 SYDVKM. The CDR3 is made up of 16 amino acids. Trimming pared 3 bases from V and 1 base from J, leaving 13 bases between. This specimen belongs to a study of OX40 agonist ivuxolimab in advanced cancers. The TCR was taken from an adult with an advanced solid tumor such as melanoma, head and neck, liver or kidney cancer. The rearrangement links TRBV28 to TRBJ2-4; maybe TRBD2 (5 bases). The source was CD4+ or CD8+ T cells sorted from blood, collected in a trial of the OX40 agonist ivuxolimab. CDR3 amino acids: CASSFLAQAAKNIQYF. CDR3 nucleotide sequence: TGTGCCAGCAGTTTTCTAGCCCAAGCCGCCAAAAACATTCAGTACTTC.